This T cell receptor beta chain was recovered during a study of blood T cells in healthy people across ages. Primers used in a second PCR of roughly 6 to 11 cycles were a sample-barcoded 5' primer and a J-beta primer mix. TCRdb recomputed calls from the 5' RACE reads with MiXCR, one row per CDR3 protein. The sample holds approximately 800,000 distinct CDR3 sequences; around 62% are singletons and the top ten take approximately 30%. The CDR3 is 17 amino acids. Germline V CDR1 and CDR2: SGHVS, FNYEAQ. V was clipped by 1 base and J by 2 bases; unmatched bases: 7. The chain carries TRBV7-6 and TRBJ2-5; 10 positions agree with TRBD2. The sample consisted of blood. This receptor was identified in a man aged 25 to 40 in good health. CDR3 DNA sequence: TGTGCCAGCAGCTTAGAGGCTAGCGGGGGACCGCAAGAGACCCAGTACTTC. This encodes CASSLEASGGPQETQYF.